This T cell receptor (beta chain) was obtained from a study of monozygotic twins with inflammatory bowel disease. As for this clonotype: Its target is not known.

Amplification of TCRalpha and TCRbeta cDNA involved two nested PCRs that ran for approximately 16 and 10 cycles. No DNA is given; TCRdb re-called the 5' RACE reads and lists each CDR3 protein once. The table for this sample gives some 200,000 distinct CDR3 sequences. Germline V gene sequence: CDR1 DFQATT, CDR2 SNEGSKA (reference sequence). The CDR3 covers 12 residues. Study observations and caveats: Inverse Simpson values showed less TCRbeta diversity in IBD patients than in their healthy co-twins. Concordant and discordant twins showed no difference in repertoire similarity, possibly from limited power.

V usage is TRBV20-1 and J usage is TRBJ2-2. Sequenced input: blood. This sequence was found in a human donor with ulcerative colitis or Crohn's disease, or a healthy co-twin of an affected twin (not recorded which). CDR3 loop: CSASDNTRELFF.